These 13 T cell receptor beta chains were all obtained from the same sample, sequenced in a study of T-cell reconstitution after alpha-beta-depleted transplantation in children. TCRbeta library preparation incorporated unique molecular identifiers. TCRdb reprocessed the PCR reads with MiXCR, giving one entry per CDR3 protein. Found here are 500,000 to 750,000 distinct CDR3 sequences, 10% to 15% of them singletons; the top ten hold over 2%. The sequencing here drew on PBMCs, mostly from graft donor cells, taken 360 days after TCRalphabeta/CD19-depleted stem cell transplant. These receptors were taken from a male patient aged 5 to 17 who had a stem cell transplant for acute myeloid leukemia, so the T cells may come from the graft donor.

This clonotype showed up just a few times. V is TRBV5-1 and J is TRBJ2-2; 10 bases line up with TRBD2. The CDR3 has 17 amino acids. Trimming took 4 bases from V and 1 from J; bases not matched to a gene: 7. The germline V gene has CDR1 SGHRS and CDR2 YFSETQ. This chain's CDR3 is CASSKRGLAMNTGELFF. The CDR3 DNA sequence: TGCGCCAGCAGCAAGAGGGGACTAGCGATGAACACCGGGGAGCTGTTTTTT.

In this sample, this clonotype turned up a few times. The CDR3 region is CSARFISYEQYF. The CDR3 DNA reads TGCAGTGCTAGATTCATCTCCTACGAGCAGTACTTC. The chain joins TRBV20-1 to TRBJ2-7; D remains ambiguous. The length of the CDR3 is 12 residues. Trimming stripped 2 bases from V and 0 bases from J, with 5 bases between. Germline V gene lookup returns CDR1 DFQATT and CDR2 SNEGSKA (reference sequence).

The chain links TRBV29-1 to TRBJ2-7, with 8 bases identical to TRBD1. The length of the CDR3 is 14 residues. CDR1 is SQVTM and CDR2 is ANQGSEA in the germline V gene. J gave up 2 bases and V 6 bases, and 9 bases lay outside the gene matches. The CDR3 reads CSVEDRALTYEQYF. CDR3 DNA sequence: TGCAGCGTCGAGGACAGGGCCCTAACCTACGAGCAGTACTTC.

The gene calls are TRBV9 and TRBJ2-1; no firm D call. The CDR3 length is 16 residues. The germline gives CDR1 SGDLS, CDR2 YYNGEE. Trimming removed 0 bases from V and 5 bases from J, with 15 bases in between. The CDR3: CASSVAVQSWDNEQFF. The CDR3 DNA reads TGTGCCAGCAGCGTAGCCGTACAAAGTTGGGACAATGAGCAGTTCTTC.

The chain uses TRBV24-1 and TRBJ2-7; D not resolved. Germline V gene sequence: CDR1 KGHDR, CDR2 SFDVKD. CDR3 size: 13 residues. V was trimmed by 3 bases and J by 7 bases, leaving 12 bases between them. CDR3 DNA: TGTGCCACCAGTGATCCGGTCTTAGTTGAGCAGTACTTC. Its translation is CATSDPVLVEQYF.

Many counts were recorded for this clonotype. The chain uses TRBV20-1 and TRBJ2-2, with a weak D call TRBD1 (6 bases). In germline, CDR1 is DFQATT, CDR2 SNEGSKA (reference sequence). The CDR3 spans 12 residues. The CDR3 DNA reads as TGCAGCCCGGACAGATTCACCGGGGAGCTGTTTTTT. This translates into CSPDRFTGELFF.

This clonotype was picked up many times. The gene calls are TRBV2 and TRBJ1-2, with 7 bases lining up with TRBD1. The length of the CDR3 is 14 residues. Germline V lookup: CDR1 SNHLY, CDR2 FYNNEI. Trimming cost V 5 bases and J 4 bases; bases outside gene matches: 7. The CDR3 sequence is CASSITGEGYGYTF. CDR3 bases: TGTGCCAGCAGTATCACAGGGGAGGGCTATGGCTACACCTTC. Complete variable domain (other parts from reference TRBV2 and TRBJ1-2): EPEVTQTPSHQVTQMGQEVILRCVPISNHLYFYWYRQILGQKVEFLVSFYNNEISEKSEIFDDQFSVERPDGSNFTLKIRSTKLEDSAMYFCASSITGEGYGYTFGSGTRLTVV.

This chain uses TRBV5-1 with TRBJ2-3, with D perhaps matching TRBD2 (6 bases). Looked up from germline, CDR1 is SGHRS and CDR2 is YFSETQ. This CDR3 comprises 15 residues. V was cut by 4 bases and J by 4 bases, with 16 bases left in between. CDR3 protein: CASSPGTPTADTQYF. The CDR3 DNA reads as TGCGCCAGCAGCCCCGGGACTCCTACCGCAGATACGCAGTATTTT.

The J gene is TRBJ1-5, the V gene TRBV7-3; D is perhaps TRBD1 (6 bases). The length of the CDR3 is 14 residues. Germline V gene sequence: CDR1 SGHTA, CDR2 FQGTGA. Trimming removed 5 bases from V and 2 bases from J, with 10 bases in between. For the CDR3, the DNA is TGTGCCAGCAGCCCGGGGGCAGGCAATCAGCCCCAGCATTTT. This encodes CASSPGAGNQPQHF.

This clonotype was picked up a small number of times. The chain joins TRBV20-1 to TRBJ1-4; D is possibly TRBD1 (5 bases). This CDR3 is 14 amino acids long. Trimming cost V 3 bases and J 6 bases, with 14 bases left between them. CDR1 and CDR2 from the germline V gene are DFQATT and SNEGSKA (reference sequence). The CDR3 nucleotides are TGCAGTGCTAGGCCGGGGGTGCCTTATGAAAAACTGTTTTTT. Protein product: CSARPGVPYEKLFF.

The CDR3 here is CASTEQTYEQYF. The CDR3, as DNA: TGTGCCAGCACGGAACAGACCTACGAGCAGTACTTC. The J gene is TRBJ2-7, the V gene TRBV6-5; D is ambiguous. The CDR3 length is 12 residues. Per the germline V gene, CDR1 is MNHEY and CDR2 is SVGAGI. Trimming pared 7 bases from V and 2 bases from J, leaving 9 bases between.

The chain joins TRBV3-1 to TRBJ2-7; TRBD2 agrees at 7 bases. This CDR3 contains 15 residues. Trimming took 0 bases from V and 0 from J; bases not matched to a gene: 2. The V gene's germline CDR1 is LGHDT and CDR2 YNNKEL (reference sequence). CDR3 DNA: TGTGCCAGCAGCCAAGATGCTAGCGGCTCCTACGAGCAGTACTTC. Protein product: CASSQDASGSYEQYF.

This clonotype was recorded many times. The J gene is TRBJ2-1, the V gene TRBV20-1; D perhaps matches TRBD1 (5 bases). The CDR3 totals 11 residues. V lost 1 base and J 9 bases, leaving 7 bases between the germline ends. CDR1 and CDR2 (germline): DFQATT, SNEGSKA (reference sequence). The CDR3 DNA is TGCAGTGCTAGAGGGGGCAGTGAGCAGTTCTTC. Translating it yields CSARGGSEQFF.